Listed below are T cell receptor beta chains from one sample, sequenced in a study of blood T cell repertoires in COVID-19. Libraries were prepared by immunoSEQ multiplex PCR; TCRdb keeps only in-frame clonotypes and omits some of them. The sample shows 120,000 or so clones, around 79% of them seen only once. The sequencing input was peripheral blood. The receptors come from a man in his 70s with acute or convalescent COVID-19. The CDR3 runs from the conserved cysteine through the conserved F or W. D genes are given only for firm matches. Where a row states a size, it is once, few, many or the class of an expanded clone; other rows omit it.

J gene | V gene | CDR3 length | D gene | clone size | CDR3 DNA | CDR3 protein
TRBJ1-4 | TRBV30 | 18 | TRBD1 | - | TGTGCCTGGAGCATAGGGACAGGGATTCCACGTGCTAATGAAAAACTGTTTTTT | CAWSIGTGIPRANEKLFF
TRBJ2-1 | TRBV3-1/TRBV3-2 | 13 | - | - | TGTGCCAGCAGCCAAAACCATCGGGATGAGCAGTTCTTC | CASSQNHRDEQFF
TRBJ1-1 | TRBV2 | 13 | - | - | TGTGCCAGCAGTACCCAGGAGAACACTGAAGCTTTCTTT | CASSTQENTEAFF
TRBJ1-2 | TRBV28 | 15 | - | - | TGTGCCAGCAGCTCGGGACTGTTAGATAACTATGGCTACACCTTC | CASSSGLLDNYGYTF
TRBJ2-6 | TRBV28 | 15 | - | - | TGTGCCAGCAGTTTATCCATGAGGGGGGCCAACGTCCTGACTTTC | CASSLSMRGANVLTF
TRBJ2-7 | TRBV2 | 13 | - | - | TGTGCCAGCAGTGAGCAGGGGAGCTACGAGCAGTACTTC | CASSEQGSYEQYF
TRBJ1-6 | TRBV18 | 15 | TRBD1 | - | TGTGCCAGCTCACCCCCGGACAGGCTGGGGTCACCCCTCCACTTT | CASSPPDRLGSPLHF
TRBJ1-2 | TRBV29-1 | 15 | - | - | TGCAGCGTTGTTCCGGGCGCGGGGGGTAACTATGGCTACACCTTC | CSVVPGAGGNYGYTF
TRBJ1-2 | TRBV6-2/TRBV6-3 | 13 | - | - | TGTGCCAGCAGTTACCACGACAGAGATGGCTACACCTTC | CASSYHDRDGYTF
TRBJ2-7 | TRBV14 | 19 | TRBD1 | - | TGTGCCAGCAGCCACTCCTTGGGACAGGGGGTAAGGTTGGTCTGCGAGCAGTACTTC | CASSHSLGQGVRLVCEQYF
TRBJ2-7 | TRBV5-1 | 15 | - | few | TGCGCCAGCAGACTGGCGGGGTTGAATTCCTACGAGCAGTACTTC | CASRLAGLNSYEQYF
TRBJ2-7 | TRBV10-3 | 14 | TRBD2 | - | TGTGCCGTGACGGCACTAGCGGGGGGTAGGGAGCAGTACTTC | CAVTALAGGREQYF
TRBJ2-7 | TRBV5-4 | 17 | TRBD1 | - | TGTGCCAGCAGCTTGTTCAATAGACAGGGCATCTCCTACGAGCAGTACTTC | CASSLFNRQGISYEQYF
TRBJ2-7 | TRBV3-1/TRBV3-2 | 14 | - | - | TGTGCCAGCAGCCAAGATAACGGGTGGTTAAAGCAGTACTTC | CASSQDNGWLKQYF
TRBJ2-7 | TRBV18 | 14 | - | - | TGTGCCAGCTCACCACTCCCCCAACCCGGCGAGCAGTACTTC | CASSPLPQPGEQYF
TRBJ1-5 | TRBV15 | 17 | - | many | TGTGCCACCAGCAGAGAGTCTGCAGGGTCGAGCAATCAGCCCCAGCATTTT | CATSRESAGSSNQPQHF
TRBJ1-2 | TRBV5-6 | 13 | - | - | TGTGCCAGCAGCTTGGTAGGTGGGGCTGGCTACACCTTC | CASSLVGGAGYTF
TRBJ2-2 | TRBV15 | 17 | TRBD2 | - | TGTGCCACCAGCAGAGATGCGGTAGCGGGGCATACCGGGGAGCTGTTTTTT | CATSRDAVAGHTGELFF
TRBJ2-7 | TRBV11-2 | 15 | TRBD1 | - | TGTGCCAGCAGCTCACACCGGGACAGGGGACACGAGCAGTACTTC | CASSSHRDRGHEQYF
TRBJ1-1 | TRBV30 | 12 | - | once | TGTGCCTGGAGTGTACGGGACACTGAAGCTTTCTTT | CAWSVRDTEAFF
TRBJ2-1 | TRBV11-2 | 18 | TRBD2 | - | TGTGCCAGCAGCTTAGATCGGGTGGCGGGGGGGATATACAATGAGCAGTTCTTC | CASSLDRVAGGIYNEQFF
TRBJ1-4 | TRBV4-2 | 17 | TRBD1 | - | TGTGCCAGCAGCCCGACAAGAGGACAGGGGGCGCGCGAAAAACTGTTTTTT | CASSPTRGQGAREKLFF
TRBJ1-2 | TRBV5-5 | 14 | TRBD1 | - | TGTGCCAGCAGCCTTACAGGGGGGGCAGTTGGCTACACCTTC | CASSLTGGAVGYTF
TRBJ2-1 | TRBV4-2 | 17 | TRBD2 | few | TGTGCCAGCAGCCAAGATTCTCAGCGGGGATCCTACAATGAGCAGTTCTTC | CASSQDSQRGSYNEQFF
TRBJ1-2 | TRBV5-1 | 15 | - | - | TGCGCCAGCAGCTTGGATCCCCAGGGGAGGGATGGCTACACCTTC | CASSLDPQGRDGYTF
TRBJ1-1 | TRBV4-2 | 16 | - | - | TGTGCCAGCAGCCAAGGATCAGGGGCTAAGGCCGTTGAAGCTTTCTTT | CASSQGSGAKAVEAFF
TRBJ1-6 | TRBV5-3 | 15 | TRBD1 | few | TGTGCCAGAAGTTTGGATGGGACAGGGAATTCACCCCTCCACTTT | CARSLDGTGNSPLHF
TRBJ1-2 | TRBV6-5 | 13 | - | - | TGTGCCAGCAACGGGGGGCGAGGATATGGCTACACCTTC | CASNGGRGYGYTF
TRBJ2-5 | TRBV7-2 | 15 | TRBD2 | few | TGTGCCAGCAGCTTAAAGTCGGGGGGGCCAGAGACCCAGTACTTC | CASSLKSGGPETQYF
TRBJ2-5 | TRBV5-1 | 15 | TRBD1 | - | TGCGCCAGCAGCAGGGGGCTTATATCCCCAGAGACCCAGTACTTC | CASSRGLISPETQYF
TRBJ1-1 | TRBV29-1 | 12 | TRBD1 | once | TGCAGCGTTCGGACAGGGAACACTGAAGCTTTCTTT | CSVRTGNTEAFF
TRBJ1-2 | TRBV19 | 15 | TRBD1 | - | TGTGCCAGTACCCACTTGCGACAGGGCCCCTATGGCTACACCTTC | CASTHLRQGPYGYTF
TRBJ1-3 | TRBV4-3 | 17 | - | - | TGCGCCAGCAGCCAAGCCGACGGCAGGGCCTCTGGAAACACCATATATTTT | CASSQADGRASGNTIYF
TRBJ2-5 | TRBV5-1 | 14 | - | few | TGCGCCAGCAGTCCTGCACTAGGGCAAGAGACCCAGTACTTC | CASSPALGQETQYF
TRBJ1-5 | TRBV30 | 12 | TRBD1 | few | TGTGCCTTCGGGCAGGGGGATCAGCCCCAGCATTTT | CAFGQGDQPQHF
TRBJ1-2 | TRBV5-1 | 16 | TRBD1 | - | TGCGCCAGCAGCTTGCCCGGACAGGGGGCGGACTATGGCTACACCTTC | CASSLPGQGADYGYTF
TRBJ2-3 | TRBV3-1/TRBV3-2 | 17 | TRBD2 | - | TGTGCCAGCAGCCAGGAAACTAGCGGGGATCATAGAGATACGCAGTATTTT | CASSQETSGDHRDTQYF
TRBJ2-1 | TRBV24-1 | 13 | - | once | TGTGCCACCAGTGGTCTTCAAGCCGGTGAGCAGTTCTTC | CATSGLQAGEQFF
TRBJ2-7 | TRBV12-3/TRBV12-4 | 13 | TRBD1 | - | TGTGCCAGCAAGCCGACAGGGCTCTACGAGCAGTACTTC | CASKPTGLYEQYF
TRBJ2-7 | TRBV11-2 | 12 | - | once | TGTGCCAGCGACCACGAAAGGGGCGAGCAGTACTTC | CASDHERGEQYF
TRBJ2-7 | TRBV15 | 16 | - | - | TGTGCCACCAGCAGAGCCACCGGGACTTCCCCGGGCGAGCAGTACTTC | CATSRATGTSPGEQYF
TRBJ2-5 | TRBV15 | 17 | TRBD1 | once | TGTGCCACCAGCAGAGGGTCGGACAGGGGGCCGGGGGAGACCCAGTACTTC | CATSRGSDRGPGETQYF
TRBJ1-2 | TRBV9 | 13 | - | - | TGTGCCAGCAGTGCAGACATTAACTATGGCTACACCTTC | CASSADINYGYTF
TRBJ1-5 | TRBV18 | 14 | - | - | TGTGCCAGCTCACCAATCAGGGCGAGTCAGCCCCAGCATTTT | CASSPIRASQPQHF
TRBJ1-2 | TRBV24-1 | 13 | - | - | TGTGCCACCAGTGATGGGCAGTTCTATGGCTACACCTTC | CATSDGQFYGYTF